The clone carrying this T cell receptor beta chain was seen ten or more times. Its cognate antigen is unknown. From the 5' RACE reads, TCRdb called clonotypes with MiXCR, one entry per CDR3 protein. Here the sample spans 120,000 or so distinct CDR3 sequences, 5.5% to 8% being singletons. The data stem from a study of T cells after yellow fever vaccination. At the level of the study: Preparation of the low-cell-number fractions used SMART-Seq v4 Ultra Low Input. Regarding the study as a whole: FACS-sorted repertoires could contain abundant clonotypes contaminating from the bulk population.

CDR1 is SGHAT and CDR2 is FQNNGV in the germline V gene. The CDR3 loop spans 14 amino acids. The V end was cut by 5 bases, the J end by 4 bases, with 11 bases between. V is TRBV11-2 and J is TRBJ2-2; TRBD2 might be the D (5 bases). The clonotype was recovered from a man aged 18 to 30 who received the YFV17D yellow fever vaccine. Sequencing was performed on CD4+ T cells sorted from PBMCs, taken about 41 days after the first yellow fever vaccination. For the CDR3, the DNA is TGTGCCAGCAGCGTAGGACTGGTCACCGGGGAGCTGTTTTTT. As protein: CASSVGLVTGELFF.